These 27 T cell receptor beta chains were all obtained from the same sample, sequenced in a study of T cells in Graves' hyperthyroidism and ophthalmopathy. The TCR beta CDR3 regions underwent amplification using RNA transcripts as the source. First-round RT-PCR targeting the TCR CDR3 was performed with the HTBI primer set. Each CDR3 protein is one row after TCRdb ran MiXCR on the multiplex PCR reads. The sample yields over 250,000 distinct CDR3 sequences, less than 30% seen once. Sequenced sample: blood. Receptors were obtained from a man aged 40-50 years with Graves' hyperthyroidism that later progressed to Graves' ophthalmopathy.

The J gene is TRBJ1-1, the V gene TRBV28, with a tentative D call TRBD1 (5 bases). The V gene lost 5 bases and the J gene lost 2 bases, with 15 bases spanning the gap. Per the germline V gene, CDR1 is MDHEN and CDR2 is SYDVKM. The CDR3 has 15 residues. In nucleotides, the CDR3 is TGTGCCAGCAGTAACCGGGTGGGGGGTAACACTGAAGCTTTCTTT. Its protein is CASSNRVGGNTEAFF.

This rearrangement joins TRBV11-2 to TRBJ2-2, with a weak D call TRBD2 (6 bases). Germline V gene lookup returns CDR1 SGHAT and CDR2 FQNNGV. Trimming shortened V by 5 bases and J by 5 bases, and 18 bases separated the two germline ends. The CDR3 consists of 16 residues. The CDR3 nucleotides are TGTGCCAGCAGCCCCCTTGCTAGCGCGTTTACCGGGGAGCTGTTTTTT. It is translated as CASSPLASAFTGELFF.

This clonotype was recorded many times. The V gene is TRBV7-9, the J gene TRBJ1-1; D is ambiguous. The CDR3 length is 14 residues. The V end was cut by 2 bases, the J end by 4 bases, with 11 bases between. Germline CDR1 and CDR2: SEHNR and FQNEAQ (reference sequence). The DNA for the CDR3 is TGTGCCAGCAGCTTATGGGAAAAACGCACTGAAGCTTTCTTT. It is translated as CASSLWEKRTEAFF.

This clonotype was counted ten times or more. V gene TRBV3-1 combines with J gene TRBJ2-7; no reliable D call. CDR1 is LGHDT and CDR2 is YNNKEL in the germline V gene (reference sequence). The CDR3 is 15 residues long. Deletions cut 3 bases from V and 3 bases from J, with 15 bases between. The CDR3 region is CASSQSPDRYYEQYF. DNA for the CDR3: TGTGCCAGCAGCCAGTCACCTGACCGCTACTACGAGCAGTACTTC.

This clonotype was counted many times. The genes are TRBV10-3 and TRBJ1-1, with a possible D match to TRBD1 (5 bases). The CDR3 is made up of 14 amino acids. Trimming shortened V by 6 bases and J by 4 bases, and 15 bases separated the two germline ends. The V gene's germline CDR1 is ENHRY and CDR2 SYGVKD. The CDR3 spells CAISERGVRTEAFF. CDR3 sequence (DNA): TGTGCCATCAGCGAGAGAGGGGTCCGCACTGAAGCTTTCTTT.

Ten or more counts support this clonotype. The chain has TRBV2 and TRBJ2-7, with TRBD1 matching 7 bases. This CDR3 comprises 16 residues. J was trimmed by 0 bases and V by 1 base; bases with no gene match: 6. Germline V gene lookup returns CDR1 SNHLY and CDR2 FYNNEI. CDR3 protein: CASSEEGTVSSYEQYF. CDR3 DNA: TGTGCCAGCAGTGAAGAGGGGACAGTTAGCTCCTACGAGCAGTACTTC.

This clonotype was seen repeatedly, ten times or more. Here the CDR3 reads CASSLQGDQPQHF. DNA of the CDR3: TGTGCCAGCAGTTTACAGGGGGATCAGCCCCAGCATTTT. The chain joins TRBV12-3 or TRBV12-4 to TRBJ1-5; 7 nucleotides match TRBD1. The J segment lost 5 bases and the V segment lost 2 bases, leaving 0 bases of the junction unmatched. CDR3 length: 13 amino acids.

This clonotype came up many times. The chain carries TRBV30 and TRBJ2-5; D assignment may be TRBD1 or TRBD2 (6 bases each). Germline CDR1 reads GTSNPN; CDR2 reads SVGIG (reference sequence). V was cut by 2 bases and J by 4 bases, with 17 bases left in between. This CDR3 contains 15 residues. CDR3 region: CAWSFGGTSAETQYF. CDR3 nucleotide sequence: TGTGCCTGGAGTTTTGGAGGGACATCCGCAGAGACCCAGTACTTC.

Many counts were recorded for this clonotype. V gene TRBV7-8 combines with J gene TRBJ2-2, with a weak D call TRBD1 (5 bases). CDR1 is SGHVS and CDR2 is FQNEAQ in the germline V gene. CDR3 size: 15 residues. V lost 1 base and J lost 2, with 8 bases in between. CDR3 in amino acids: CASSLGQHNTGELFF. CDR3 bases: TGTGCCAGCAGCTTAGGACAGCATAACACCGGGGAGCTGTTTTTT.

This clonotype was seen ten or more times. The chain has TRBV12-3 or TRBV12-4 and TRBJ2-5; tentative D call: TRBD1 (6 bases). The length of the CDR3 is 15 residues. V lost 5 bases, J lost 3 bases, and 16 bases lay in between. CDR3 loop: CASSPLGQKKETQYF. The CDR3 coding sequence is TGTGCCAGCAGTCCTTTAGGACAGAAAAAAGAGACCCAGTACTTC.

This chain uses TRBV12-3 or TRBV12-4 with TRBJ2-7; 12 bases are shared with TRBD1. The trim removed 6 bases at V and 7 bases at J, leaving 10 bases unmatched. The CDR3 runs to 15 residues. CDR3 sequence reads: CASSPAGTGGREQYF. Written as DNA, the CDR3 is TGTGCCAGCAGCCCGGCCGGGACAGGGGGCAGGGAGCAGTACTTC.

This clonotype has at least ten counts. This rearrangement joins TRBV18 to TRBJ1-2, with D maybe TRBD1 (6 bases). This CDR3 is built from 13 residues. V was shortened by 6 bases and J by 8 bases, with 16 bases between the two germline ends. CDR1 and CDR2 (germline): KGHSH, LQKENI. CDR3 sequence reads: CASSADRRRGYTF. The CDR3 DNA follows: TGTGCCAGCTCGGCTGACAGGCGGCGGGGCTACACCTTC.

This clonotype was found many times. The CDR3 DNA follows: TGTGCCAGCAGCCGGACTAGCGGCTACGAGCAGTACTTC. This translates into CASSRTSGYEQYF. The chain carries TRBV3-1 and TRBJ2-7; 10 bases match TRBD2. The CDR3 has 13 residues. V lost 4 bases and J lost 3; bases outside the gene matches: 0. The germline CDR1 and CDR2 sequences are LGHDT and YNNKEL (reference sequence).

In this sample, this clonotype turned up many times. The rearrangement uses TRBV7-9 and TRBJ1-1; 7 bases fit TRBD1. The CDR3 runs 14 residues. V shed 6 bases, J shed 5 bases, and the junction held 9 bases outside the gene matches. CDR1 and CDR2 (germline): SEHNR, FQNEAQ (reference sequence). CDR3 protein: CASSITGARTEAFF. CDR3 nucleotides: TGTGCCAGCAGTATTACAGGGGCCAGGACTGAAGCTTTCTTT.

In this sample, this clonotype turned up a few times. The rearrangement links TRBV14 to TRBJ1-1; no reliable D call. The CDR3 covers 14 residues. The germline V and J ends were trimmed by 6 bases and 10 bases, with 21 bases remaining between them. Per the germline V gene, CDR1 is SGHDN and CDR2 is FVKESK. DNA of the CDR3: TGTGCCAGCAGACGCGACGAGGTTTCATCCGTAGCTTTCTTT. Its translation is CASRRDEVSSVAFF.

This clonotype was found many times. One end of the junction varies from germline; a read error may be responsible. The chain joins TRBV4-1 to TRBJ2-7; no clear D. This CDR3 spans 13 amino acids. Germline lookup yields CDR1 MGHRA and CDR2 YSYEKL. The CDR3 DNA reads as TGCGCCAGCAGCCAAAGTGCCTCCTACGAGCGGTACTTC. This gives the protein CASSQSASYERYF.

This sequence joins TRBV6-1 and TRBJ1-1, with D possibly being TRBD1 (5 bases). V was cut by 7 bases and J by 0 bases, with 15 bases left in between. This CDR3 contains 15 residues. Germline loops: CDR1 MNHNS, CDR2 SASEGT. Here the CDR3 reads CASTKAQAMNTEAFF. CDR3 nucleotide sequence: TGTGCCAGCACCAAGGCACAGGCGATGAACACTGAAGCTTTCTTT.

This clonotype was recorded many times. V and J are TRBV6-2 or TRBV6-3 and TRBJ2-7; 9 positions agree with TRBD2. Germline lookup yields CDR1 MNHEY and CDR2 SVGEGT. CDR3 size: 13 residues. The V gene end was trimmed by 2 bases and the J gene end by 8 bases; junction bases not matched to a gene: 4. CDR3 residues: CASSYPGTSKQYF. The DNA of the CDR3 is TGTGCCAGCAGTTACCCCGGGACTAGCAAGCAGTACTTC.

The chain employs TRBV20-1 and TRBJ2-5; 8 bases align to TRBD2. Per germline, CDR1 DFQATT and CDR2 SNEGSKA (reference sequence). This CDR3 is 15 amino acids long. The V gene end was trimmed by 0 bases and the J gene end by 2 bases; junction bases not matched to a gene: 5. In DNA, the CDR3 is TGCAGTGCTAGAGATCTACTAGCGGTTCAAGAGACCCAGTACTTC. This encodes CSARDLLAVQETQYF.

This clonotype was observed many times. The chain recombines TRBV7-8 with TRBJ1-5; 9 bases match TRBD1. J was trimmed by 4 bases and V by 6 bases; bases with no gene match: 7. The CDR3 is 15 residues long. Per germline, CDR1 SGHVS and CDR2 FQNEAQ. CDR3 DNA sequence: TGTGCCAGCAGTTGGACAGGGGAATTAAATCAGCCCCAGCATTTT. Translating it yields CASSWTGELNQPQHF.

This chain's CDR3 is CASSYSAGTGNTEAFF. CDR3 sequence (DNA): TGTGCCAGCAGTTATTCGGCCGGGACAGGCAACACTGAAGCTTTCTTT. This chain links TRBV6-2 or TRBV6-3 with TRBJ1-1, with 8 bases that match TRBD1. Germline CDR1 MNHEY, CDR2 SVGEGT. The CDR3 spans 16 residues. With 3 bases clipped from V and 2 bases from J, the junction kept 8 bases outside the gene matches.

This clonotype appeared many times. The chain carries TRBV4-1 and TRBJ1-5; D is ambiguous. This CDR3 region has 15 residues. Germline V gene sequence: CDR1 MGHRA, CDR2 YSYEKL. V lost 4 bases and J 1 base, leaving 11 bases between the germline ends. The CDR3 loop reads CASSLLEGSNQPQHF. As DNA, the CDR3 is TGCGCCAGCAGCCTCCTTGAGGGCAGCAATCAGCCCCAGCATTTT.

Ten or more counts support this clonotype. V is TRBV20-1 and J is TRBJ2-6; D is ambiguous. This CDR3 comprises 15 residues. V was cut by 2 bases and J by 3 bases, with 11 bases left in between. Germline V lookup: CDR1 DFQATT, CDR2 SNEGSKA (reference sequence). CDR3 region: CSARPLWVGANVLTF. In DNA form, the CDR3 reads TGCAGTGCTAGACCCCTATGGGTTGGGGCCAACGTCCTGACTTTC.

This clonotype was observed at least ten times. This chain joins TRBV29-1 and TRBJ2-5, with 11 bases lining up with TRBD2. Germline loops: CDR1 SQVTM, CDR2 ANQGSEA. The CDR3 is made up of 13 amino acids. V shed 4 bases and J 4 bases; nucleotides not matched to a gene: 2. CDR3 sequence: CSVGLAGGETQYF. The CDR3 DNA reads TGCAGCGTTGGTCTAGCGGGGGGAGAGACCCAGTACTTC.

A note on this clonotype: This may be a read error, as it is one base from a much larger clone. The rearrangement joins TRBV27 to TRBJ2-5; TRBD2 is a possible D gene (5 bases). Per the germline V gene, CDR1 is MNHEY and CDR2 is SMNVEV (reference sequence). This CDR3 has 16 residues. V dropped 5 bases and J dropped 2 bases, with 18 bases sitting between them. DNA of the CDR3: TGTGCCAGCAGTGACCAAAGCGGAAAGCTTCAAGAGACCCAGTACTTC. Encoded protein: CASSDQSGKLQETQYF.

This clonotype was counted ten times or more. V gene TRBV28 combines with J gene TRBJ2-5, with 7 nucleotides matching TRBD2. The CDR3 is made up of 15 amino acids. With V trimmed by 6 bases and J by 5 bases, 12 bases remained unmatched. Germline V gives CDR1 MDHEN, CDR2 SYDVKM. The CDR3 bases are TGTGCCAGCAGCTCCCCGGGCGGGAGAGGTGAGACCCAGTACTTC. It translates to CASSSPGGRGETQYF.

This clonotype was picked up many times. The CDR3 coding sequence is TGTGCCAGCAGTTCATACAGGGCACCCTATGGCTACACCTTC. Protein product: CASSSYRAPYGYTF. The chain couples TRBV3-1 to TRBJ1-2, with D maybe TRBD1 (6 bases). Germline CDR1 is LGHDT and CDR2 is YNNKEL (reference sequence). Trimming pared 6 bases from V and 4 bases from J, leaving 15 bases between. The CDR3 is made up of 14 amino acids.